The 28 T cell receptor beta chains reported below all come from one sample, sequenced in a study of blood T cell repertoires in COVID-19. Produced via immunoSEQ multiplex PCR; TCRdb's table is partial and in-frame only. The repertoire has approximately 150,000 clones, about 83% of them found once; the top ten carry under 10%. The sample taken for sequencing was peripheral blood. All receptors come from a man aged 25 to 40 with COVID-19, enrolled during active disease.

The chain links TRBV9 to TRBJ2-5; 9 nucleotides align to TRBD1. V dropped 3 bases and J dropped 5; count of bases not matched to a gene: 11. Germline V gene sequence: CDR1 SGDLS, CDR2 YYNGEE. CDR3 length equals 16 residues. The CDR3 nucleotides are TGTGCCAGCAGCGGGAAGTCCGGGACAGGGTTCGAGACCCAGTACTTC. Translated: CASSGKSGTGFETQYF. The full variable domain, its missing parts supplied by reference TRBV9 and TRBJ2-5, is DSGVTQTPKHLITATGQRVTLRCSPRSGDLSVYWYQQSLDQGLQFLIQYYNGEERAKGNILERFSAQQFPDLHSELNLSSLELGDSALYFCASSGKSGTGFETQYFGPGTRLLVL.

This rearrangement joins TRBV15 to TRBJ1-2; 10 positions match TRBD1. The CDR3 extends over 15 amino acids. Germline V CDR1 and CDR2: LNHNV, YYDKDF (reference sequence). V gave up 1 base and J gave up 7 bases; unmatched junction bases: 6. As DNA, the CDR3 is TGTGCCACCAGCAGAGTCCGACAGGGGGCAGCTGGCTACACCTTC. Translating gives CATSRVRQGAAGYTF.

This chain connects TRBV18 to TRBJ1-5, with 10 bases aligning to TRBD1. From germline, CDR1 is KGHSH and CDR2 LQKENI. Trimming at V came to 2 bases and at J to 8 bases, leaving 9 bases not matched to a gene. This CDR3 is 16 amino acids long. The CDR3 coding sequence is TGTGCCAGCTCACCAGTCCGGGACAGGGGTGGGGAGCCCCAGCATTTT. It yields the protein CASSPVRDRGGEPQHF.

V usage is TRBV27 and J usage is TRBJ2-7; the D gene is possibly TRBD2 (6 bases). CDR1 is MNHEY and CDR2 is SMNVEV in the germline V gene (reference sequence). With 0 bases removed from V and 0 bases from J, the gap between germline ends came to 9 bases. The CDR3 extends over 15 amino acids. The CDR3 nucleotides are TGTGCCAGCAGTTTATCTGGAGGGATCTCCTACGAGCAGTACTTC. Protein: CASSLSGGISYEQYF.

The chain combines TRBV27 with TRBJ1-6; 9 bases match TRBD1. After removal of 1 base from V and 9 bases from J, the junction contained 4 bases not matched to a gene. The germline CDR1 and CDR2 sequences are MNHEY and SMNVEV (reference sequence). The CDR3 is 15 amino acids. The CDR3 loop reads CASSLLGTGTSPLHF. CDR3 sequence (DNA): TGTGCCAGCAGTTTATTGGGGACAGGGACTTCACCCCTCCACTTT.

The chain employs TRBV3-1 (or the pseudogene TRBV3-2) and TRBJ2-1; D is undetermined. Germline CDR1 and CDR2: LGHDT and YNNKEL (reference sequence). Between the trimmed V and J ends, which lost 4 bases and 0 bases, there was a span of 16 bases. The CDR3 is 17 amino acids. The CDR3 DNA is TGTGCCAGCAGCCCAGTATTTGATTTCCGCTCCTACAATGAGCAGTTCTTC. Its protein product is CASSPVFDFRSYNEQFF.

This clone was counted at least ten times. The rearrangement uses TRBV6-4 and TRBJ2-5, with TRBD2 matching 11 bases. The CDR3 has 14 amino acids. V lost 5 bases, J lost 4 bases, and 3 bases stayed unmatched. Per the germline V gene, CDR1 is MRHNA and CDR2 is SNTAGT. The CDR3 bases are TGTGCCAGCAGTCCGACTAGCGGGGTAGAGACCCAGTACTTC. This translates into CASSPTSGVETQYF.

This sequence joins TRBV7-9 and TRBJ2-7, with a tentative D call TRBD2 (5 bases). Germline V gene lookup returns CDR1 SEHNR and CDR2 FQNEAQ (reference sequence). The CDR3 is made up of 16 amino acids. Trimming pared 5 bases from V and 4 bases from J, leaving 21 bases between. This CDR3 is CASSPRGEGRSYEQYF. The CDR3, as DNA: TGTGCCAGCAGCCCACGAGGTGAGGGTAGAAGTTACGAGCAGTACTTC.

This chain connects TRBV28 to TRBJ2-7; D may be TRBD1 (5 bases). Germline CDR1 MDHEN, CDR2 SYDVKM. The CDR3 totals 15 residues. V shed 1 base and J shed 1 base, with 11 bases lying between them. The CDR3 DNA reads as TGTGCCAGCAGTTTATTCGGCAGGGTGTCCTACGAGCAGTACTTC. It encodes CASSLFGRVSYEQYF.

The CDR3 region is CAISRGQGMYNEQFF. The CDR3 DNA sequence: TGTGCCATCAGTAGGGGGCAGGGGATGTACAATGAGCAGTTCTTC. The chain couples TRBV10-3 to TRBJ2-1; 7 positions agree with TRBD1. This CDR3 contains 15 residues. Trimming removed 5 bases from V and 4 bases from J; junction bases left unmatched: 8. From germline, CDR1 is ENHRY and CDR2 SYGVKD.

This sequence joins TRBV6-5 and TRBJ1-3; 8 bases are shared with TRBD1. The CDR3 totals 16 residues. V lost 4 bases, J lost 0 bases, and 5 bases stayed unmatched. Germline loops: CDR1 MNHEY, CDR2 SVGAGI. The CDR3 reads CASSSGQAFSGNTIYF. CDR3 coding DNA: TGTGCCAGCAGTTCGGGACAGGCGTTCTCTGGAAACACCATATATTTT.

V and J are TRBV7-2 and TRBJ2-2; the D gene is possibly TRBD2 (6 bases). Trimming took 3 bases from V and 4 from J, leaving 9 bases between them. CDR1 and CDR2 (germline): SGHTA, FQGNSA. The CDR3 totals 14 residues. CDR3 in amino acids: CASSFRGTTGELFF. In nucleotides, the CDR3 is TGTGCCAGCAGCTTCCGCGGGACCACCGGGGAGCTGTTTTTT.

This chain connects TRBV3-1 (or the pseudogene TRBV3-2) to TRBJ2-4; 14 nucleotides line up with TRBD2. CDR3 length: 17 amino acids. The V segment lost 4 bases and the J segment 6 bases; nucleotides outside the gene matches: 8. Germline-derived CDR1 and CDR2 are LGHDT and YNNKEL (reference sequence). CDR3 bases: TGTGCCAGCAGCCCGGGAGGGACTAGCGGGAGAGGAAACATTCAGTACTTC. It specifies CASSPGGTSGRGNIQYF.

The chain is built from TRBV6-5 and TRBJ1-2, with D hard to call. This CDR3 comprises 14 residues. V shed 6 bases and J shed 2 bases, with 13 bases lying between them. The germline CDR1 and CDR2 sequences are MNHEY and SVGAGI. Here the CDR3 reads CASSYSQPNYGYTF. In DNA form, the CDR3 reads TGTGCCAGCAGCTACAGCCAACCAAACTATGGCTACACCTTC.

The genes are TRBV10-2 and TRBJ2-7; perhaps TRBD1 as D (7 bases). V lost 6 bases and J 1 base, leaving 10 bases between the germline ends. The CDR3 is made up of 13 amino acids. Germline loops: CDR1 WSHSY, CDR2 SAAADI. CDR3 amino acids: CASREGQSYEQYF. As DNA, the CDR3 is TGCGCCAGCAGGGAGGGACAGTCCTACGAGCAGTACTTC.

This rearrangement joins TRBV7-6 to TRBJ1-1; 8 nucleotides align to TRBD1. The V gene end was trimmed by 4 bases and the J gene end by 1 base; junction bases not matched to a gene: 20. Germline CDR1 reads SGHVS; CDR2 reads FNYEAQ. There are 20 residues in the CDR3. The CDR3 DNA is TGTGCCAGCAGCTCCTCTCCCAGGGCGGCAGGGGGCGCGGGGAACACTGAAGCTTTCTTT. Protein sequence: CASSSSPRAAGGAGNTEAFF.

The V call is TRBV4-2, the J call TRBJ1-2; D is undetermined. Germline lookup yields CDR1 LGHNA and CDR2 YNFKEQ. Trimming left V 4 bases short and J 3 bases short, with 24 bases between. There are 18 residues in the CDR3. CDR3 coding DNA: TGTGCCAGCAGCCCCCCTCCGGGAGCCTCTGGAGTCCACTATGGCTACACCTTC. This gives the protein CASSPPPGASGVHYGYTF.

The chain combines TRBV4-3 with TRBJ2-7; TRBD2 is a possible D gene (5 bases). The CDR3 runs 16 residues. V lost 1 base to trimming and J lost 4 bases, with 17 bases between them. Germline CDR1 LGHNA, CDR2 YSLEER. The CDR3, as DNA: TGCGCCAGCAGCCAAGGCTGGGAGTCAAGGGTTTACGAGCAGTACTTC. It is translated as CASSQGWESRVYEQYF.

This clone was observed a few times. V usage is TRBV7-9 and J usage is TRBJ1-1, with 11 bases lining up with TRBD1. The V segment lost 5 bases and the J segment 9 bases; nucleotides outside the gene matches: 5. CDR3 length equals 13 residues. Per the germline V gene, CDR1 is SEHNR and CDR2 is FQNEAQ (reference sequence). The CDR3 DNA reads TGTGCCAGCAGCCCCGGGACAGGGGGAAAAGCTTTCTTT. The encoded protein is CASSPGTGGKAFF.

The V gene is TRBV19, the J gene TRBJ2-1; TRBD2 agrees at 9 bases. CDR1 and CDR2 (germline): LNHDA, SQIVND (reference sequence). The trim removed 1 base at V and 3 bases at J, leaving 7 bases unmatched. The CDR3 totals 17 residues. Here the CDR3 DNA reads TGTGCCAGTAGTATAGCGGTCCGGCGGGAGGGCTACAATGAGCAGTTCTTC. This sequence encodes CASSIAVRREGYNEQFF.

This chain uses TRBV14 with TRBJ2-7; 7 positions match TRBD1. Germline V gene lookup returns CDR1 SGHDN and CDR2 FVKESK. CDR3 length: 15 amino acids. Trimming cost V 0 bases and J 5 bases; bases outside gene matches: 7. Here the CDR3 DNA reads TGTGCCAGCAGCCAAGATAGAGGGGGCCGGGACGAGCAGTACTTC. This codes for CASSQDRGGRDEQYF.

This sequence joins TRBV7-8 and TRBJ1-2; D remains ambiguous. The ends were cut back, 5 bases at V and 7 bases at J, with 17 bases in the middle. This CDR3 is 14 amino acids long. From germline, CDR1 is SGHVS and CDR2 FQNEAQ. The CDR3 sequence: CASSHPPGFSGYTF. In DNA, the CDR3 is TGTGCCAGCAGCCACCCACCGGGGTTTAGTGGCTACACCTTC.

The DNA of the CDR3 is TGTGCCAGCAGCCAGAGTACCGAGCAGTACTTC. This gives the protein CASSQSTEQYF. This chain uses TRBV3-1 (or the pseudogene TRBV3-2) with TRBJ2-7; D ambiguous. Trimming left V 3 bases short and J 6 bases short, with 6 bases between. This CDR3 contains 11 residues. The germline V gene has CDR1 LGHDT and CDR2 YNNKEL (reference sequence).

This CDR3 reads CASSDGTRLAGGPTTTYNEQFF. As DNA, the CDR3 is TGTGCCAGCAGCGACGGGACTCGACTAGCGGGAGGACCCACTACTACCTACAATGAGCAGTTCTTC. The chain recombines TRBV9 with TRBJ2-1; TRBD2 agrees at 13 bases. Trimming took 3 bases from V and 2 from J; bases not matched to a gene: 20. Germline CDR1 and CDR2: SGDLS and YYNGEE. This CDR3 has 22 amino acids.

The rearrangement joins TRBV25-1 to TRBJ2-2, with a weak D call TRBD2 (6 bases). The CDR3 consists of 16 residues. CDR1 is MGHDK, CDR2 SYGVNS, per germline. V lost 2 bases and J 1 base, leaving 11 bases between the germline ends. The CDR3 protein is CASSEIGTLNTGELFF. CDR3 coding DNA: TGTGCCAGCAGTGAAATCGGGACTTTGAACACCGGGGAGCTGTTTTTT. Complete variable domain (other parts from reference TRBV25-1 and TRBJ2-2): EADIYQTPRYLVIGTGKKITLECSQTMGHDKMYWYQQDPGMELHLIHYSYGVNSTEKGDLSSESTVSRIRTEHFPLTLESARPSHTSQYLCASSEIGTLNTGELFFGEGSRLTVL.

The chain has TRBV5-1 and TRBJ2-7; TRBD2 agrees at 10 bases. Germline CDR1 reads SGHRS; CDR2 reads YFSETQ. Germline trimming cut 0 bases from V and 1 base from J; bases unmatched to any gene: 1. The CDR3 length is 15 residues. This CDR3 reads CASSLASGSSYEQYF. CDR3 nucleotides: TGCGCCAGCAGCTTGGCTAGCGGGAGTTCCTACGAGCAGTACTTC. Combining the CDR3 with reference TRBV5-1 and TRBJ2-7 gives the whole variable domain KAGVTQTPRYLIKTRGQQVTLSCSPISGHRSVSWYQQTPGQGLQFLFEYFSETQRNKGNFPGRFSGRQFSNSRSEMNVSTLELGDSALYLCASSLASGSSYEQYFGPGTRLTVT.

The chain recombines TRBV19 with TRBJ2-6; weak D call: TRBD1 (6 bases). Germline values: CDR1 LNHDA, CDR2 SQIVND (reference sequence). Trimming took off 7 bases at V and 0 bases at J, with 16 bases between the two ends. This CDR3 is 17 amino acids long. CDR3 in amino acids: CASNPGTSYSGANVLTF. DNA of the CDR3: TGTGCCAGTAACCCGGGGACATCCTACTCTGGGGCCAACGTCCTGACTTTC.

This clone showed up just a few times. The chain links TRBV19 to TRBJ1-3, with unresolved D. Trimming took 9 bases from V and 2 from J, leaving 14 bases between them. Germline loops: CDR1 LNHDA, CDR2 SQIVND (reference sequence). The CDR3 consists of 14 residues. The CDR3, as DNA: TGTGCCAGCAGGCGGGGAAACGCTGGAAACACCATATATTTT. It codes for CASRRGNAGNTIYF.